This TCR beta chain is drawn from a study of Ad26.COV2.S vaccination and SARS-CoV-2 variants. Findings of the study overall: Higher spike-specific TCR breadth was found in vaccine recipients than in placebo recipients. Researchers cautioned that TCR breadth and depth analyses may have underestimated total T cell responses. The breadth of spike-specific CD8+ and CD4+ T cell responses after vaccination was reportedly substantial.

Clones were read by immunoSEQ multiplex PCR, and TCRdb kept only the in-frame ones, dropping some. The data contain 150,000 to 200,000 clones, around 88% of them singletons. On this clone itself: Its antigen is not identified.

The V end lost 2 bases, the J end lost 0 bases, and 14 bases lay between the germline ends. This CDR3 region has 16 residues. Per the germline V gene, CDR1 is MDHEN and CDR2 is SYDVKM. The chain combines TRBV28 with TRBJ2-7; no reliable D call. This material consisted of peripheral blood, taken after recovery from COVID-19. This TCR derives from a human donor who had recovered from COVID-19. The CDR3 protein is CASSLPTDKASYEQYF. The CDR3 bases are TGTGCCAGCAGTTTACCTACCGACAAGGCCTCCTACGAGCAGTACTTC.